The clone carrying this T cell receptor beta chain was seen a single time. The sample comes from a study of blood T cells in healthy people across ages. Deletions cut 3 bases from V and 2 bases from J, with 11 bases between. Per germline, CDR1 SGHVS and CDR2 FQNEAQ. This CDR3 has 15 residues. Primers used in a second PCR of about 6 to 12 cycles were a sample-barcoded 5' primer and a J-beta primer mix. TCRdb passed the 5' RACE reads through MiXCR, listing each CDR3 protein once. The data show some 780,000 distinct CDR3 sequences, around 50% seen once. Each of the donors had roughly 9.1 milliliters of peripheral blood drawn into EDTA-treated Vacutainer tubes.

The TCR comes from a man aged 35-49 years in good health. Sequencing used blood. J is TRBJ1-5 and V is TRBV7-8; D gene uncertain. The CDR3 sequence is CASSLGRMGNQPQHF. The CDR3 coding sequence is TGTGCCAGCAGCTTGGGGAGGATGGGCAATCAGCCCCAGCATTTT.